The clone carrying this TCR beta chain was observed at least ten times. This sample is part of a study of naive and memory T cell subsets. The CDR3 runs 13 residues. Germline CDR1 is MGHDK and CDR2 is SYGVNS. The V end was cut by 4 bases, the J end by 2 bases, with 8 bases between. The beta constant-region primer was an equimolar mix of two oligonucleotides covering TRBC1 and TRBC2. The ligated cDNA underwent four PCR rounds using SP2 and nested alpha and beta constant-region primers. TCRdb passed the UMI-ligation and nested PCR reads through MiXCR, listing each CDR3 protein once. This sample has 8,500 to 10,000 distinct CDR3 sequences, with around 5.4% found just once.

This sequence originates from a human donor in good health. The gene calls are TRBV25-1 and TRBJ1-1; D is unclear. Sequencing input: CD4+ TEMRA cells from blood. Subset reported: effector memory re-expressing CD45RA, CD45RA+ CD27-. The CDR3: CASSGQANTEAFF. The CDR3 DNA follows: TGTGCCAGCAGTGGGCAGGCCAACACTGAAGCTTTCTTT.